What follows are 7 T cell receptor beta chains derived from one specimen sequenced in a study of beta chain features in type 1 diabetes. These receptors have no known antigen. Expressed TCRB transcripts were sequenced because the entire RNA isolate underwent reverse transcription. Method: immunoSEQ multiplex PCR; TCRdb's copy keeps in-frame clones and lacks some. Of hundreds of thousands of clones in the sample, around 16% are singletons; the top ten hold 0.015% to 0.017%. Points from the study as a whole: In all four CD4+ subsets, TCRB CDR3 length was significantly, moderately reduced in type 1 diabetes.

Sequenced sample: naive CD4+ T cells from blood. These receptors all stem from a young man with type 1 diabetes.

This chain joins TRBV28 and TRBJ2-1, with 7 nucleotides matching TRBD2. The CDR3 totals 17 residues. Germline values: CDR1 MDHEN, CDR2 SYDVKM. After removal of 4 bases from V and 0 bases from J, the junction contained 9 bases not matched to a gene. The CDR3 bases are TGTGCCAGCAGTTCGGGCTCGGGGGGAAGCTCCTACAATGAGCAGTTCTTC. This sequence encodes CASSSGSGGSSYNEQFF.

J is TRBJ2-7 and V is TRBV7-2; possibly TRBD2 for D (6 bases). Germline assignment: CDR1 SGHTA and CDR2 FQGNSA. The CDR3 is 14 residues long. Trimming left V 3 bases short and J 2 bases short, with 11 bases between. The CDR3: CASSLGGVTYEQYF. Written as DNA, the CDR3 is TGTGCCAGCAGCTTGGGGGGAGTAACCTACGAGCAGTACTTC.

V gene TRBV19 combines with J gene TRBJ2-5; 7 nucleotides align to TRBD2. The germline gives CDR1 LNHDA, CDR2 SQIVND (reference sequence). The V and J ends lost 2 bases and 5 bases, in that order; junction bases with no gene match: 5. The CDR3 covers 14 residues. CDR3 DNA: TGTGCCAGTAGTATAAGTTGGGGAGGGGAGACCCAGTACTTC. Translated, it gives CASSISWGGETQYF.

V and J are TRBV13 and TRBJ2-7; TRBD1 is a possible D gene (5 bases). V was cut by 2 bases and J by 9 bases, with 17 bases left in between. The CDR3 runs 14 residues. Germline-derived CDR1 and CDR2 are PRHDT and FYEKMQ (reference sequence). The DNA of the CDR3 is TGTGCCAGCAGCTTACAGCCAGGGTCGAAAAGGCAGTACTTC. As protein: CASSLQPGSKRQYF.

The table lists this clone with a few counts. The chain combines TRBV5-1 with TRBJ2-3, with 10 bases identical to TRBD2. Germline V CDR1 and CDR2: SGHRS, YFSETQ. This CDR3 is 16 amino acids long. V shed 0 bases, J shed 2 bases, and the junction held 3 bases outside the gene matches. This chain's CDR3 is CASSLGTSGYTDTQYF. In DNA form, the CDR3 reads TGCGCCAGCAGCTTGGGGACTAGCGGTTACACAGATACGCAGTATTTT.

This clone has a handful of counts. The chain joins TRBV30 to TRBJ2-1, with D possibly TRBD2 on 5 matching bases. V was shortened by 2 bases and J by 6 bases, with 14 bases between the two germline ends. The CDR3 is 14 residues long. CDR1 is GTSNPN and CDR2 is SVGIG in the germline V gene (reference sequence). The CDR3 coding sequence is TGTGCCTGGAGTTCGGGCCGGCGGGTCAATGAGCAGTTCTTC. Translated: CAWSSGRRVNEQFF.

The sample holds a few counts of this clone. The chain uses TRBV30 and TRBJ2-5; possibly TRBD2 for D (5 bases). This CDR3 is built from 12 residues. CDR1 and CDR2 (germline): GTSNPN, SVGIG (reference sequence). V was pared by 2 bases and J by 11 bases, with 15 bases between. CDR3 sequence: CAWSSDEREQYF. The CDR3 DNA sequence: TGTGCCTGGAGTTCCGATGAGAGGGAGCAGTACTTC.